The clone carrying this TCR beta chain occurred a few times. This record comes from a study of blood T cell repertoires in COVID-19. The overall study: Collection of acute and convalescent COVID-19 samples took place in the United States, Italy and Spain. PBMCs, B-cell-depleted T cells, or T cells provided the cDNA or gDNA that made up the material.

Germline-derived CDR1 and CDR2 are MNHNS and SASEGT. Trimming stripped 2 bases from V and 1 base from J, with 14 bases between. CDR3 length: 16 residues. Original data processing: Nucleated cell number was recorded as an estimate derived from reference gene primer amplification. Using immunoSEQ multiplex PCR, the repertoire was profiled, and TCRdb retains in-frame clones only, with some absent. The D gene and trimming were derived from the DNA, and the V and J assignments and clone size from that table. The sample contains roughly 200,000 clones, roughly 80% of which appear only once. The rearrangement uses TRBV6-1 and TRBJ1-2; D unresolved. Source material: peripheral blood. The source is a woman older than 75 with acute or convalescent COVID-19. The CDR3 protein is CASSEPQASDNYGYTF. The CDR3 DNA follows: TGTGCCAGCAGTGAACCCCAGGCCTCTGATAACTATGGCTACACCTTC.